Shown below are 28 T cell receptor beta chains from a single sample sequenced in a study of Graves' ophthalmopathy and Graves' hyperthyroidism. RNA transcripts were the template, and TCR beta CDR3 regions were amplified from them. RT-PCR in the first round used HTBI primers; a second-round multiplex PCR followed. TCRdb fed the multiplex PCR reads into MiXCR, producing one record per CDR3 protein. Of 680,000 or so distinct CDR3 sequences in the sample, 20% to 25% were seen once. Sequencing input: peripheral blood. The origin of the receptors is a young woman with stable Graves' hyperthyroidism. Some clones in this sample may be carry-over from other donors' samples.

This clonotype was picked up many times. The CDR3 reads CASSPRGGVAGNTIYF. CDR3 DNA: TGTGCCAGCAGCCCACGCGGGGGGGTCGCTGGAAACACCATATATTTT. The chain is built from TRBV11-1 and TRBJ1-3; weak D call: TRBD1 (5 bases). This CDR3 has 16 residues. Trimming took 5 bases from V and 2 from J, leaving 16 bases between them. Germline V gene data show CDR1 as SGHAT and CDR2 as FQDESV (reference sequence).

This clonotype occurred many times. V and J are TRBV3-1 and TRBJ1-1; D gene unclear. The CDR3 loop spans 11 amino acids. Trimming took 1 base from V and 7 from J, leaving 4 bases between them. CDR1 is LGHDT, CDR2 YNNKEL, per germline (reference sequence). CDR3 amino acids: CASSQVHEAFF. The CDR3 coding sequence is TGTGCCAGCAGCCAAGTTCATGAAGCTTTCTTT.

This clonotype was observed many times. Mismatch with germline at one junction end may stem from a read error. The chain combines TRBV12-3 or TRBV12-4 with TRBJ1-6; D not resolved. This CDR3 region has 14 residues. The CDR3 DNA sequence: TGCGCCAGCAGCTTGGGTGGGAACAATTCACCCCTCCACTTT. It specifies CASSLGGNNSPLHF.

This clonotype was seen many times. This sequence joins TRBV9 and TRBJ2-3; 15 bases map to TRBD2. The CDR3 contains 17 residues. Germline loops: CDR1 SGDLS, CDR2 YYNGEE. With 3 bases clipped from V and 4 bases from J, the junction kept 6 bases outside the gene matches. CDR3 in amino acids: CASSARTSGGAADTQYF. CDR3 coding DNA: TGTGCCAGCAGCGCCCGGACTAGCGGGGGGGCAGCAGATACGCAGTATTTT.

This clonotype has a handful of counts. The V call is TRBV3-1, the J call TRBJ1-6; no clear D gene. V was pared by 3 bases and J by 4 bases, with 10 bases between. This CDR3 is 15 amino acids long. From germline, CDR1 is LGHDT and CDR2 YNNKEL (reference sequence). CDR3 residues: CASSHRTGYNSPLHF. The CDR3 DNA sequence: TGTGCCAGCAGCCATCGGACGGGTTATAATTCACCCCTCCACTTT.

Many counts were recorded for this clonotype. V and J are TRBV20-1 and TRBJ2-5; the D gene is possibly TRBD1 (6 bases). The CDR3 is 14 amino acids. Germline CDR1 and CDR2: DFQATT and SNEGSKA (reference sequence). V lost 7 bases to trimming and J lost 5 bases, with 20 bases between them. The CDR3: CSVLNPLRGETQYF. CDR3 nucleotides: TGCAGTGTACTTAACCCCCTTAGGGGGGAGACCCAGTACTTC.

The CDR3 DNA reads as TGCAGCGTTGAACCCGGACAGGGGGAGGTTGAAGCTTTCTTT. Its protein is CSVEPGQGEVEAFF. V is TRBV29-1 and J is TRBJ1-1; TRBD1 matches 10 bases. This CDR3 is 14 amino acids long. The germline V gene has CDR1 SQVTM and CDR2 ANQGSEA. Unmatched junction bases numbered 7, after V lost 2 bases and J lost 7 bases.

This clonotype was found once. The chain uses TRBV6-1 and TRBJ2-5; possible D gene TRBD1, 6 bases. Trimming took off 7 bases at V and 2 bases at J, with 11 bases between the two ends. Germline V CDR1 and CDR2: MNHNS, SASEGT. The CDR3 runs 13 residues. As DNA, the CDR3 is TGTGCCAGCACCCGGACAGCTCAAGAGACCCAGTACTTC. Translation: CASTRTAQETQYF.

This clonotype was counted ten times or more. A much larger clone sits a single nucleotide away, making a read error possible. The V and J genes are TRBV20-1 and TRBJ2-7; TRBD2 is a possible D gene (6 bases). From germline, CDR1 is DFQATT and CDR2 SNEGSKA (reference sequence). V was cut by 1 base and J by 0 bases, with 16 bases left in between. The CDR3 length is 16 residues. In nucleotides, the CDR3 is TGCAGTGCTAGAGGGGAGGTGCAGGATAGCTCCTACGAGCAGTACTTC. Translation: CSARGEVQDSSYEQYF.

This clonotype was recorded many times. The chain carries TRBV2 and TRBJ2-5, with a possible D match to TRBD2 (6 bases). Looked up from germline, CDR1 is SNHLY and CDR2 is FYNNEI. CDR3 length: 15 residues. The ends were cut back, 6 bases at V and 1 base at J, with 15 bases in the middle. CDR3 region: CASSAGLSLQETQYF. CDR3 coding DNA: TGTGCCAGCAGCGCCGGACTATCCCTCCAAGAGACCCAGTACTTC.

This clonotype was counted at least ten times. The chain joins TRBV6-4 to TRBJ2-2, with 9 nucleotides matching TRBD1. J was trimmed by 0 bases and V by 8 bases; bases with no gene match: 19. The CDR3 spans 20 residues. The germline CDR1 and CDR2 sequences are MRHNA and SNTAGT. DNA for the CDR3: TGTGCCAGCCAGAGCGGAAGGAGGACAGGGGTGATTGCGAACACCGGGGAGCTGTTTTTT. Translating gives CASQSGRRTGVIANTGELFF.

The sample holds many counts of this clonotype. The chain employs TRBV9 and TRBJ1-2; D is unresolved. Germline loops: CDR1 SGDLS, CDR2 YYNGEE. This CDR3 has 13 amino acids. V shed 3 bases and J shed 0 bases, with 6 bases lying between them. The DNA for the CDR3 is TGTGCCAGCAGCGCTCGGACTAACTATGGCTACACCTTC. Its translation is CASSARTNYGYTF.

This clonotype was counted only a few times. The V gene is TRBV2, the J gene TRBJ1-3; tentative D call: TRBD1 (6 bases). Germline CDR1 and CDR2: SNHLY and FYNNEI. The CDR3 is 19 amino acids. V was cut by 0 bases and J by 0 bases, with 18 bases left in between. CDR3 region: CASSEATGKWSASGNTIYF. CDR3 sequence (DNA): TGTGCCAGCAGTGAAGCGACAGGAAAATGGTCGGCCTCTGGAAACACCATATATTTT.

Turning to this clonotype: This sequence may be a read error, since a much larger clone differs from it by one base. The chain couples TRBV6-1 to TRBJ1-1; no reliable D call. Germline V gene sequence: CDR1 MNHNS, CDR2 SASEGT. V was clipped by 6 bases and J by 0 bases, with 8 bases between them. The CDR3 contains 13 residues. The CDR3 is CASRIGLNTEAFF. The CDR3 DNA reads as TGTGCCAGCAGGATCGGGTTGAACACTGAAGCTTTCTTT.

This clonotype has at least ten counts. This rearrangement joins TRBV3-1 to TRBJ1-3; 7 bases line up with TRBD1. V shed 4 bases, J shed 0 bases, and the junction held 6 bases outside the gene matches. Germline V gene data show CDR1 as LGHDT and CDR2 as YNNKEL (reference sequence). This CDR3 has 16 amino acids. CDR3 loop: CASSPRTGSSGNTIYF. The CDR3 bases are TGTGCCAGCAGCCCCCGGACAGGCAGCTCTGGAAACACCATATATTTT.

The CDR3 reads CASSLVGGTTNTGELFF. Here the CDR3 DNA reads TGTGCCAGCAGCTTAGTTGGCGGGACTACGAACACCGGGGAGCTGTTTTTT. The rearrangement joins TRBV7-8 to TRBJ2-2; 7 positions match TRBD2. With V trimmed by 1 base and J by 0 bases, 5 bases remained unmatched. This CDR3 is 17 amino acids long. Germline assignment: CDR1 SGHVS and CDR2 FQNEAQ.

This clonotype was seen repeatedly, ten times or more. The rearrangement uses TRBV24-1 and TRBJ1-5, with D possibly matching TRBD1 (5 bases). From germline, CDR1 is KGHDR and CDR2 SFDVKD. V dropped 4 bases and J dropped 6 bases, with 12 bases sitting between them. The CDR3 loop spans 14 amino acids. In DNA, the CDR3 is TGTGCCACCAGTGACCCAGGGTTCCGTCAGCCCCAGCATTTT. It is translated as CATSDPGFRQPQHF.

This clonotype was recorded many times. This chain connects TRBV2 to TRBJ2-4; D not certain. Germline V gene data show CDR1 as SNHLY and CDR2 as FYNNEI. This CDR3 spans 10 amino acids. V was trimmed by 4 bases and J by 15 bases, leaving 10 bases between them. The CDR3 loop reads CASSGLVRYF. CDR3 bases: TGTGCCAGCAGTGGTCTAGTGCGGTACTTC.

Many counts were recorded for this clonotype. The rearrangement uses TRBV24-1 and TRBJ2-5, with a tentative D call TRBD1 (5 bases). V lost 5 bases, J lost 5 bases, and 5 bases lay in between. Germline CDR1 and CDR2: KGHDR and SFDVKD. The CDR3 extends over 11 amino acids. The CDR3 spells CATSGGETQYF. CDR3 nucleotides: TGTGCCACCAGTGGGGGCGAGACCCAGTACTTC.

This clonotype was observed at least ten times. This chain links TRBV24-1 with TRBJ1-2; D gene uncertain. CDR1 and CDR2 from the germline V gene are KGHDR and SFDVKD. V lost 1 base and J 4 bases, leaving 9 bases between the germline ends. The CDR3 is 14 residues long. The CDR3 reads CATSDFFRSYGYTF. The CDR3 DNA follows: TGTGCCACCAGTGATTTTTTTCGGAGCTATGGCTACACCTTC.

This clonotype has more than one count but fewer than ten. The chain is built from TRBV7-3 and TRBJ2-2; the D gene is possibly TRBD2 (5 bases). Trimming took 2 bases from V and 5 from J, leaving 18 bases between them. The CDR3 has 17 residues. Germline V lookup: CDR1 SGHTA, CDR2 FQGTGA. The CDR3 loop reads CASSLGAGTLRTGELFF. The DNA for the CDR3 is TGTGCCAGCAGCTTAGGCGCGGGTACCCTCCGAACCGGGGAGCTGTTTTTT.

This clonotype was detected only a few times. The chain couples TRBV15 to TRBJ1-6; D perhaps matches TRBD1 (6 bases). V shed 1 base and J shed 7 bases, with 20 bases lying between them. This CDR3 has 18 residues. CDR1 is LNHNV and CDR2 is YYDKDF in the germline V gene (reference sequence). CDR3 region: CATSRVGSGVYTNSPLHF. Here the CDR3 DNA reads TGTGCCACCAGCAGAGTGGGTTCAGGGGTCTATACCAATTCACCCCTCCACTTT.

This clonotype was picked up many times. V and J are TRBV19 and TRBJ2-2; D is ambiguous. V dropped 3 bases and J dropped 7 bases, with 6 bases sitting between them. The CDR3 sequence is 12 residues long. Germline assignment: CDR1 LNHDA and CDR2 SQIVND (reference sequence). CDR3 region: CASSIAYGELFF. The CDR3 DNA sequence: TGTGCCAGTAGTATCGCCTACGGGGAGCTGTTTTTT.

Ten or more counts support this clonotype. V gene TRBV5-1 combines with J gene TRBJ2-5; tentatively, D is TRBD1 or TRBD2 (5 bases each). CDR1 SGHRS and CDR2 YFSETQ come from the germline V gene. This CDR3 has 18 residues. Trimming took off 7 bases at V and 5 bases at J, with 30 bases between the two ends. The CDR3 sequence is CASSSTIGSARGGETQYF. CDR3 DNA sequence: TGCGCCAGCTCCTCCACCATTGGATCGGCGAGGGGTGGGGAGACCCAGTACTTC. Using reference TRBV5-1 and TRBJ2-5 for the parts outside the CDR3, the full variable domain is KAGVTQTPRYLIKTRGQQVTLSCSPISGHRSVSWYQQTPGQGLQFLFEYFSETQRNKGNFPGRFSGRQFSNSRSEMNVSTLELGDSALYLCASSSTIGSARGGETQYFGPGTRLLVL.

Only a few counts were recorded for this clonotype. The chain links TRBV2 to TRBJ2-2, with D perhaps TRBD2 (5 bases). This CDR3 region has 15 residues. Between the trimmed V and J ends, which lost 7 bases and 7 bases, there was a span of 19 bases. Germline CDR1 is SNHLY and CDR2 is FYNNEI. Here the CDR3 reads CASMLPGYLGGELFF. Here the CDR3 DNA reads TGTGCCAGCATGCTACCGGGGTACCTGGGCGGGGAGCTGTTTTTT.

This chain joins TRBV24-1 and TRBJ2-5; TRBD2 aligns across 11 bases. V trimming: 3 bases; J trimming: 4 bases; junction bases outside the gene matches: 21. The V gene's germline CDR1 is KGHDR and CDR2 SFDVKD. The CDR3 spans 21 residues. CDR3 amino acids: CATSDPERASGRNPPPETQYF. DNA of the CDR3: TGTGCCACCAGTGATCCGGAACGGGCTAGCGGGAGGAATCCACCTCCAGAGACCCAGTACTTC.

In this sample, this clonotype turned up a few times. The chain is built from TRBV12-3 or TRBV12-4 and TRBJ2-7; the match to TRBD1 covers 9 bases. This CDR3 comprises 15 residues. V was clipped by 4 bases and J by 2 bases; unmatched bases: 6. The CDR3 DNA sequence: TGTGCCAGCAGTTGGGGACAGGGTAACCCCTACGAGCAGTACTTC. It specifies CASSWGQGNPYEQYF.

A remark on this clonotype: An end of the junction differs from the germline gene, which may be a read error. The CDR3 is CASRLELYTDAFF. CDR3 nucleotides: TGTGCCAGCAGGTTGGAGCTGTACACTGATGCTTTCTTT. The chain combines TRBV6-1 with TRBJ1-1, with D unresolved. In germline, CDR1 is MNHNS, CDR2 SASEGT. The CDR3 totals 13 residues.